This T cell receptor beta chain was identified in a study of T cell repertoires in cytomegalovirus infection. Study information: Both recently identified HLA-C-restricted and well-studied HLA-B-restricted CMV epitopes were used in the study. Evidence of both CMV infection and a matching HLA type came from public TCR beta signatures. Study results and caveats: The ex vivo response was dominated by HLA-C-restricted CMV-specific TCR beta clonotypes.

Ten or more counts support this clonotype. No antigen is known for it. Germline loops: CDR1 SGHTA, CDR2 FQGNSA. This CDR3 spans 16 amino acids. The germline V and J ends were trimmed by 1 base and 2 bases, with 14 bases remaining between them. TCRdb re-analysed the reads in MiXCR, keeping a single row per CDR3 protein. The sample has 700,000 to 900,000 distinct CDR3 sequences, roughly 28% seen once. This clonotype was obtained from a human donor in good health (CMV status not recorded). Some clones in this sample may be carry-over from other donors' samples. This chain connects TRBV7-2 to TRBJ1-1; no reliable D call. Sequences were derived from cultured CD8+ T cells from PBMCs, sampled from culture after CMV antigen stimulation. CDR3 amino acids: CASSLGRKGQNTEAFF. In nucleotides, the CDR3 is TGTGCCAGCAGCTTAGGGCGCAAGGGTCAAAACACTGAAGCTTTCTTT.